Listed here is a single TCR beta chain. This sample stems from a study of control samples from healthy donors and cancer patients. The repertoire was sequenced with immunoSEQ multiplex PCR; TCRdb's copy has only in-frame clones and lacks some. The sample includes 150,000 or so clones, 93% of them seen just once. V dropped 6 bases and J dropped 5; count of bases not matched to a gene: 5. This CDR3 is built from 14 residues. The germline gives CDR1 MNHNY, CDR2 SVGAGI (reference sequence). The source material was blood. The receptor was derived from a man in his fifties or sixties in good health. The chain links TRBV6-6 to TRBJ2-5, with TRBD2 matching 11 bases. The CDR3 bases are TGTGCCAGCAGATTAGCGGGAGGGCCGGAGACCCAGTACTTC. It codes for CASRLAGGPETQYF.